The T cell receptor beta chain under discussion was sequenced for a study of blood T cell repertoires in COVID-19 (dated by TCRdb to 2018 to 2020). Regarding the research as a whole: Samples covering the acute and convalescent phases of COVID-19 were provided by collaborators in the United States, Italy and Spain. A freely available public database, intended as a resource for researchers studying the immune response to SARS-CoV-2, is where the repertoires were released. Sample metadata almost always included a de-identified subject ID, COVID-19 status, age in years and sex. Subjects who had been exposed to COVID-19, were actively infected with it, or had recovered from it provided the deeply sampled blood TCRbeta repertoires that made up the dataset. Where HLA class I and class II types were available, the types were taken from metadata supplied by the sample provider, not from assay-based typing. Samples were obtained from the ongoing ImmuneRACE study (first 160 participants) and from approximately 1,200 subjects provided by 6 global collaborators. The material from the prospective study consisted of cDNA or gDNA derived from T cells, B-cell-depleted T cells, or PBMCs. Study-wide findings and limitations: How much clinical and demographic metadata was included differed by source and by participant, and the metadata was provided uncurated.

Collaborating institutions collected whole blood in K2EDTA tubes following their own protocols. For TCRbeta analysis, collaborators shipped samples in one of three forms: frozen whole blood, isolated PBMCs, or DNA extracted from either of those sample types. The germline V gene (reference sequence) gives CDR1 as SGHNT and CDR2 as YYREEE. V is clipped by 4 bases and J by 7 bases, and the sequence between their germline boundaries is 12 bases long. Including the terminal cysteine and phenylalanine, the CDR3 comprises 13 residues. Only CDR3 DNA remains: 39 bases, in frame from the first base. To note about this clone: No antigen is known for it. No clone much larger than this one lies a single base away; base qualities are absent.

The immunoSEQ Assay, a bias-controlled multiplex PCR, was used to amplify TCRbeta CDR3 regions from genomic DNA. Per the original workflow: Within the assay, amplification of reference gene primers was used to estimate how many nucleated cells each sample contained. To quantify the absolute abundance of each unique TCRbeta CDR3 rearrangement, sequence reads were collapsed and filtered. For each sample, productive Simpson clonality was calculated as the square root of Simpson's diversity index across productive rearrangements. This immuneACCESS table, as held by TCRdb, lists in-frame sequences with V and J called but not all clones. Of the missing ones, under half trace to an unresolved V gene in checked studies; the others have no known cause. V and J calls plus clone size are reproduced from that table; the DNA served to infer D and trimming. Within this sample are 45,000 to 60,000 clones, with 85% to 95% of them counted one time only. 3.9% of the sample is held by the ten biggest clonotypes.

The sequencing input was peripheral blood. The source of this sequence is a man in his forties or fifties with acute or convalescent COVID-19. This chain is built from TRBV5-4 and TRBJ2-1; no D gene is confidently identified. The CDR3 sequence is CASSREFGNEQFF. The DNA sequence reads TGTGCCAGCAGCCGCGAGTTTGGTAATGAGCAGTTCTTC.